Included here is one T cell receptor (beta chain) sequence, with context. As yet, its antigen is unknown. This specimen belongs to a study of PD-1 blockade in classical Hodgkin lymphoma. Described time point: newly diagnosed, previously untreated cHL patient sample. Magnetic negative selection, applied to thawed PBMCs, was used to isolate the CD8+ T cells. Untreated, newly diagnosed classical Hodgkin lymphoma PBMCs were comparators. Study results and caveats: The repertoire differences lack a defined cause, possibly disease activity or prior therapy. It was reported that newly diagnosed patients had less baseline TCR diversity than healthy donors.

Profiling relied on immunoSEQ multiplex PCR, and the TCRdb table lists in-frame clones only, not all of them. The sample holds about 9,300 clones, about 90% seen once. CDR1 is MRHNA and CDR2 is SNTAGT in the germline V gene. The CDR3 is made up of 14 amino acids. Trimming shortened V by 4 bases and J by 4 bases, and 12 bases separated the two germline ends. The rearrangement joins TRBV6-4 to TRBJ2-3; D is unclear. The TCR sequence derives from a human donor with classical Hodgkin lymphoma. Sequences were obtained from CD8+ T cells from blood. The CDR3 here is CASSGSEISDTQYF. The CDR3 DNA is TGTGCCAGCAGTGGGTCGGAGATCTCAGATACGCAGTATTTT.